The sequence of this T cell receptor (beta chain) was determined in a study of cytotoxic CD8 clonotypes in ibrutinib-treated CLL. Study context: Mean yields were nearly 260,000 productive templates and under 100,000 productive rearrangements per sample. Study observations and caveats: Timing of sampling differed between sustained-remission and progressing patients. Public clonotypes, found uncommonly, either contracted or stayed stable on treatment.

V trimming: 5 bases; J trimming: 1 base; junction bases outside the gene matches: 3. Germline lookup yields CDR1 SGHNT and CDR2 YYREEE (reference sequence). The CDR3 covers 14 residues. TCRdb keeps only in-frame clones here, not all; method: immunoSEQ multiplex PCR. The top ten clones hold 3.3% of a sample with around 130,000 clones, approximately 80% of them seen once. Details on this clone: Its antigen is as yet unknown.

The source was PBMCs, collected after 24 months of ibrutinib treatment. This chain joins TRBV5-4 and TRBJ2-3, with 8 bases that match TRBD2. This TCR was sampled from a human donor with chronic lymphocytic leukemia. CDR3 in amino acids: CASRAGGRTDTQYF. CDR3 coding DNA: TGTGCCAGCAGGGCGGGGGGACGCACAGATACGCAGTATTTT. Together with reference TRBV5-4 and TRBJ2-3, the CDR3 gives the full variable domain: ETGVTQSPTHLIKTRGQQVTLRCSSQSGHNTVSWYQQALGQGPQFIFQYYREEENGRGNFPPRFSGLQFPNYSSELNVNALELDDSALYLCASRAGGRTDTQYFGPGTRLTVL.